These 22 T cell receptor beta chains were all obtained from the same sample, sequenced in a study of vaccination and CD4 T cells after COVID-19. Treatment specified: roughly 10-day PBMC culture with coronavirus spike peptide pools or control peptides (ViraFEST assay). The antigens for these receptors are not known. CD4+ T cells that had been cultured provided DNA sequenced with the Oncomine TCR Beta short-read assay. In TCRdb, the PCR reads were re-called with MiXCR into one record per CDR3 protein. In the table there are 20,000 to 25,000 distinct CDR3 sequences, roughly two fifths of which are singletons. Sequencing used CD4+ T cells from blood, cultured in vitro, obtained before SARS-CoV-2 vaccination. The receptors here all came from a human donor who had recovered from COVID-19.

The chain links TRBV20-1 to TRBJ2-6; D is ambiguous. Germline V CDR1 and CDR2: DFQATT, SNEGSKA (reference sequence). The CDR3 extends over 15 amino acids. V lost 6 bases to trimming and J lost 0 bases, with 12 bases between them. The CDR3 region has the DNA TGCAGTGCCCCCCTGTTGAGCTCTGGGGCCAACGTCCTGACTTTC. Its translation: CSAPLLSSGANVLTF.

V gene TRBV11-3 combines with J gene TRBJ1-1; D is uncertain. Looked up from germline, CDR1 is SGHNT and CDR2 is YENEEA. This CDR3 has 13 residues. The V end lost 2 bases, the J end lost 0 bases, and 4 bases lay between the germline ends. Here the CDR3 reads CASSLWMNTEAFF. CDR3 bases: TGTGCCAGCAGCTTATGGATGAACACTGAAGCTTTCTTT.

The V call is TRBV7-2, the J call TRBJ2-5; tentative D call: TRBD2 (7 bases). Trimming stripped 0 bases from V and 4 bases from J, with 12 bases between. From germline, CDR1 is SGHTA and CDR2 FQGNSA. CDR3 length equals 15 residues. The chain's CDR3 is CASSLAPGGGETQYF. The CDR3 DNA reads TGTGCCAGCAGCTTAGCGCCGGGGGGCGGAGAGACCCAGTACTTC.

This clonotype was found a few times. In nucleotides, the CDR3 is TGTGCCAGCAGGTCACTCAATCAGCCCCAGCATTTT. This codes for CASRSLNQPQHF. This sequence joins TRBV28 and TRBJ1-5, with D unresolved. The CDR3 runs 12 residues. The germline V gene has CDR1 MDHEN and CDR2 SYDVKM. The V and J ends lost 6 bases and 3 bases respectively, with 6 bases between them. Full variable domain (missing parts from reference TRBV28 and TRBJ1-5): DVKVTQSSRYLVKRTGEKVFLECVQDMDHENMFWYRQDPGLGLRLIYFSYDVKMKEKGDIPEGYSVSREKKERFSLILESASTNQTSMYLCASRSLNQPQHFGDGTRLSIL.

The chain joins TRBV20-1 to TRBJ2-7; 10 nucleotides match TRBD1. The CDR3 is 13 residues long. Germline CDR1 DFQATT, CDR2 SNEGSKA (reference sequence). V lost 3 bases to trimming and J lost 6 bases; unmatched junction nucleotides: 5. Here the CDR3 reads CSASRDRGREQYF. CDR3 bases: TGCAGTGCTAGTAGAGACAGGGGGCGCGAGCAGTACTTC.

The CDR3 bases are TGCAGTGCTAGAGAAGCAGGCTCCTACAATGAGCAGTTCTTC. Its translation is CSAREAGSYNEQFF. J is TRBJ2-1 and V is TRBV20-1, with D hard to call. The CDR3 runs to 14 residues. Germline V gene lookup returns CDR1 DFQATT and CDR2 SNEGSKA (reference sequence). The germline V and J ends were trimmed by 0 bases and 0 bases, with 6 bases remaining between them.

The V call is TRBV7-2, the J call TRBJ2-1, with 12 bases aligning to TRBD2. The CDR3 is 15 amino acids. V shed 5 bases, J shed 7 bases, and the junction held 6 bases outside the gene matches. The germline gives CDR1 SGHTA, CDR2 FQGNSA. The CDR3 nucleotides read TGTGCCAGCAGCCCCGGGACTAGCGGGTGGAATGAGCAGTTCTTC. It codes for CASSPGTSGWNEQFF.

The chain combines TRBV28 with TRBJ2-7; D ambiguous. V lost 5 bases and J 3 bases, leaving 11 bases between the germline ends. The CDR3 extends over 13 amino acids. Looked up from germline, CDR1 is MDHEN and CDR2 is SYDVKM. CDR3 in amino acids: CASSGIWGYEQYF. The CDR3 DNA reads TGTGCCAGCAGTGGAATTTGGGGCTACGAGCAGTACTTC.

This chain uses TRBV2 with TRBJ1-5; D gene ambiguous. The CDR3 has 13 amino acids. Germline CDR1 reads SNHLY; CDR2 reads FYNNEI. V was clipped by 7 bases and J by 3 bases, with 10 bases between them. CDR3 protein: CASMAGYNQPQHF. The DNA for the CDR3 is TGTGCCAGCATGGCAGGCTACAATCAGCCCCAGCATTTT.

This chain uses TRBV5-1 with TRBJ1-1; 9 nucleotides line up with TRBD1. This CDR3 has 15 residues. Trimming at V came to 5 bases and at J to 3 bases, leaving 8 bases not matched to a gene. The V gene's germline CDR1 is SGHRS and CDR2 YFSETQ. CDR3 coding DNA: TGCGCCAGCAGTACCCAGGGACAGGGTTACACTGAAGCTTTCTTT. Amino acid sequence: CASSTQGQGYTEAFF.

This clonotype was detected a few times. The V gene is TRBV7-9, the J gene TRBJ1-1; a possible D gene is TRBD1 (5 bases). The germline V gene encodes CDR1 SEHNR and CDR2 FQNEAQ (reference sequence). This CDR3 has 13 residues. Trimming shortened V by 3 bases and J by 3 bases, and 8 bases separated the two germline ends. Here the CDR3 DNA reads TGTGCCAGCAGCTTTCGGGGGTACACTGAAGCTTTCTTT. It codes for CASSFRGYTEAFF.

The gene calls are TRBV7-8 and TRBJ1-3, with no clear D. Germline-derived CDR1 and CDR2 are SGHVS and FQNEAQ. The germline V and J ends were trimmed by 5 bases and 0 bases, with 11 bases remaining between them. The CDR3 spans 15 residues. CDR3 DNA: TGTGCCAGCAGCCCCTGGACTGGCTCTGGAAACACCATATATTTT. Its translation: CASSPWTGSGNTIYF.

The V and J genes are TRBV20-1 and TRBJ2-1, with 14 bases lining up with TRBD2. Germline V lookup: CDR1 DFQATT, CDR2 SNEGSKA (reference sequence). V shed 4 bases, J shed 9 bases, and the junction held 5 bases outside the gene matches. The CDR3 extends over 14 amino acids. The DNA of the CDR3 is TGCAGTGCTACTGGGACTAGCGGGAGTCCTGAGCAGTTCTTC. It is translated as CSATGTSGSPEQFF.

Only a few counts were recorded for this clonotype. This chain uses TRBV11-2 with TRBJ1-1; no reliable D call. V was trimmed by 5 bases and J by 1 base, leaving 8 bases between them. The CDR3 sequence is 13 residues long. Germline V lookup: CDR1 SGHAT, CDR2 FQNNGV. The CDR3, as DNA: TGTGCCAGCAGCCCCTACAGGAACACTGAAGCTTTCTTT. Translating gives CASSPYRNTEAFF. Looking up the rest from reference TRBV11-2 and TRBJ1-1 gives the full variable domain: EAGVAQSPRYKIIEKRQSVAFWCNPISGHATLYWYQQILGQGPKLLIQFQNNGVVDDSQLPKDRFSAERLKGVDSTLKIQPAKLEDSAVYLCASSPYRNTEAFFGQGTRLTVV.

The rearrangement uses TRBV15 and TRBJ1-5; 9 positions agree with TRBD1. CDR3 length: 16 amino acids. Germline-derived CDR1 and CDR2 are LNHNV and YYDKDF (reference sequence). Losses at the gene ends were 5 bases for V and 6 bases for J; bases not matched to a gene: 11. This chain's CDR3 is CATSRLAGTGSQPQHF. DNA for the CDR3: TGTGCCACCAGCCGCCTGGCTGGGACAGGGAGTCAGCCCCAGCATTTT.

V is TRBV10-3 and J is TRBJ1-6, with TRBD1 matching over 7 bases. CDR3 length: 14 amino acids. J was trimmed by 9 bases and V by 6 bases; bases with no gene match: 8. The germline V gene encodes CDR1 ENHRY and CDR2 SYGVKD. The CDR3 spells CAIRDRDIGSPLHF. The DNA for the CDR3 is TGTGCCATCAGAGACAGGGATATAGGTTCACCCCTCCACTTT.

This clonotype was recorded a few times. This rearrangement joins TRBV7-2 to TRBJ2-7; 9 nucleotides align to TRBD2. Per the germline V gene, CDR1 is SGHTA and CDR2 is FQGNSA. CDR3 length: 14 amino acids. The V and J ends lost 5 bases and 2 bases, in that order; junction bases with no gene match: 4. The CDR3 DNA sequence: TGTGCCAGCAGCCGGATAGCGGGAGCCTACGAGCAGTACTTC. Translated, it gives CASSRIAGAYEQYF.

The chain has TRBV28 and TRBJ2-7; TRBD1 agrees at 11 bases. The germline V gene has CDR1 MDHEN and CDR2 SYDVKM. V lost 6 bases and J lost 5; bases outside the gene matches: 12. This CDR3 comprises 16 residues. CDR3 sequence: CASSTRGQGASHEQYF. The CDR3 coding sequence is TGTGCCAGCAGCACGCGCGGACAGGGGGCGAGCCACGAGCAGTACTTC.

This clonotype was recorded a few times. V is TRBV7-2 and J is TRBJ1-5, with D tentatively TRBD1 (5 bases). This CDR3 spans 16 amino acids. Germline V gene sequence: CDR1 SGHTA, CDR2 FQGNSA. V gave up 3 bases and J gave up 6 bases, with 18 bases separating them. The DNA for the CDR3 is TGTGCCAGCAGCTTGGGGGGTAGCGGTATTAGTCAGCCCCAGCATTTT. Translation: CASSLGGSGISQPQHF.

This clonotype came up once. The chain links TRBV7-8 to TRBJ1-2; D is unclear. Germline-derived CDR1 and CDR2 are SGHVS and FQNEAQ. Trimming took off 5 bases at V and 0 bases at J, with 10 bases between the two ends. The CDR3 sequence is 14 residues long. The CDR3 nucleotides read TGTGCCAGCAGCCCCCCGGGAGCTAACTATGGCTACACCTTC. Amino acid sequence: CASSPPGANYGYTF.

The chain carries TRBV20-1 and TRBJ2-5; D may be TRBD1 (6 bases). The germline V gene encodes CDR1 DFQATT and CDR2 SNEGSKA (reference sequence). The length of the CDR3 is 15 residues. With 4 bases removed from V and 2 bases from J, the gap between germline ends came to 17 bases. In DNA, the CDR3 is TGCAGTGCTACCTTGAGGGGGATTGGGCAAGAGACCCAGTACTTC. Its translation: CSATLRGIGQETQYF.

V and J are TRBV19 and TRBJ2-3; 12 bases map to TRBD2. The CDR3 length is 16 residues. Germline V lookup: CDR1 LNHDA, CDR2 SQIVND (reference sequence). V lost 5 bases, J lost 3 bases, and 6 bases stayed unmatched. CDR3 sequence: CASSLWTSGVTDTQYF. CDR3 nucleotides: TGTGCCAGTAGTCTATGGACTAGCGGGGTGACAGATACGCAGTATTTT.